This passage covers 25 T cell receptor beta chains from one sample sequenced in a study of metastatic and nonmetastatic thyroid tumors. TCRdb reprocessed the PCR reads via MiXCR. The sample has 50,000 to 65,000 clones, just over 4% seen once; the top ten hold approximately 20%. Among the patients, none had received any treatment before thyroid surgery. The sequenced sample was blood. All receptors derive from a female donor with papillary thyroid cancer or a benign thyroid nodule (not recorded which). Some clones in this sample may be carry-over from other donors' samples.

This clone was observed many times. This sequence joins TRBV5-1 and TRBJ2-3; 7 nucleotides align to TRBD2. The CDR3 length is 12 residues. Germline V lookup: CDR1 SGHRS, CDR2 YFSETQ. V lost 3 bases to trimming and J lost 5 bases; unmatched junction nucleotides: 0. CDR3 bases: TGCGCCAGCAGCTCGGGGGGAGATACGCAGTATTTT. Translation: CASSSGGDTQYF.

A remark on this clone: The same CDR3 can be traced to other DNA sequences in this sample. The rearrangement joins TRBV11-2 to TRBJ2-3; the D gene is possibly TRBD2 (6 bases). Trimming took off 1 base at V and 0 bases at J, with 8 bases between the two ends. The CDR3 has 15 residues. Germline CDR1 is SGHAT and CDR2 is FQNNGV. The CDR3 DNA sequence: TGTGCCAGCAGCTTAGTAGCGGCTAGCACAGATACGCAGTATTTT. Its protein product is CASSLVAASTDTQYF.

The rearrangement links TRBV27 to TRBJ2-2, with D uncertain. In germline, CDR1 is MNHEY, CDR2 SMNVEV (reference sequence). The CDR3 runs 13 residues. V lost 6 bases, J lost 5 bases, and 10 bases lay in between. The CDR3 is CASRSFGTGELFF. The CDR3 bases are TGTGCCAGCAGGTCCTTTGGGACCGGGGAGCTGTTTTTT.

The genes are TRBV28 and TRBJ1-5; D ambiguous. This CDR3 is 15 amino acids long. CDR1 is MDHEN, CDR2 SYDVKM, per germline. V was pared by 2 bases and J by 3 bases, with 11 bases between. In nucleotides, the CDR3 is TGTGCCAGCAGTTTAGGGTCCTATATCAATCAGCCCCAGCATTTT. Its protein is CASSLGSYINQPQHF.

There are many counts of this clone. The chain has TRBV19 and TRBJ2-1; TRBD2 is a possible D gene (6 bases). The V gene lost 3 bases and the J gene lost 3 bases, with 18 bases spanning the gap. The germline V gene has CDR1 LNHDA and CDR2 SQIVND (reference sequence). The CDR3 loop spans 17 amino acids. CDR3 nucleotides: TGTGCCAGTAGTATGAGGGGAGGATGGGCAGGCTACAATGAGCAGTTCTTC. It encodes CASSMRGGWAGYNEQFF.

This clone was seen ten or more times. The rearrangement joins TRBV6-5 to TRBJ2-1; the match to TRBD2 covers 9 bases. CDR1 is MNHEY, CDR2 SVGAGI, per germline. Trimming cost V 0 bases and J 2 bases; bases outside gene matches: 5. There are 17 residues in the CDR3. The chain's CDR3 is CASSYSLLAGTYNEQFF. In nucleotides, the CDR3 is TGTGCCAGCAGTTACTCTTTACTAGCGGGCACCTACAATGAGCAGTTCTTC.

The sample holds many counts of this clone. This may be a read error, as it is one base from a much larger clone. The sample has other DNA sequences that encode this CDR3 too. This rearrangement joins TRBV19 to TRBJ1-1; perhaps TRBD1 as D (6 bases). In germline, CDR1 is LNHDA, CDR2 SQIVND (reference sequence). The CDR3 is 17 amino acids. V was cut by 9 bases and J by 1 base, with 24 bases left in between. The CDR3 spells CASRRGEAGVGNTEAFF. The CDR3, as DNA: TGTGCCAGCAGACGGGGCGAGGCAGGGGTTGGGAACACTGAAGCTTTCTTT.

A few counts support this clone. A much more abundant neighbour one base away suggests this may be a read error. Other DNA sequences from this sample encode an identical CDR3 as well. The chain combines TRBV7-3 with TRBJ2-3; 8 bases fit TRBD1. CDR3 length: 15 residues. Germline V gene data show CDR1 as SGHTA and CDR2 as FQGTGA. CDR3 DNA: TGTGCCAGTAGCTTAGGGGACAGGAACACAGATACGCAGTATTTT. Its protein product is CASSLGDRNTDTQYF.

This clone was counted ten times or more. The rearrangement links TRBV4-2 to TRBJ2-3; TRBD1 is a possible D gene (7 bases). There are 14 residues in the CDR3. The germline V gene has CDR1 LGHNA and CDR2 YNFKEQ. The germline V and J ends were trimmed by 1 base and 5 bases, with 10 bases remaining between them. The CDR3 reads CASSQGQGGDTQYF. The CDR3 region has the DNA TGTGCCAGCAGCCAAGGGCAGGGGGGAGATACGCAGTATTTT.

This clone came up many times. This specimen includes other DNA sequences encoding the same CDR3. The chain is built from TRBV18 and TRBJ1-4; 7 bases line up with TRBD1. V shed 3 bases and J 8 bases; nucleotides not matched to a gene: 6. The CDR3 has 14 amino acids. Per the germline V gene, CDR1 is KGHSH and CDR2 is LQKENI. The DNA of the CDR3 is TGTGCCAGCTCACCGGCCGGGACAGCCGAAAAACTGTTTTTT. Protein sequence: CASSPAGTAEKLFF.

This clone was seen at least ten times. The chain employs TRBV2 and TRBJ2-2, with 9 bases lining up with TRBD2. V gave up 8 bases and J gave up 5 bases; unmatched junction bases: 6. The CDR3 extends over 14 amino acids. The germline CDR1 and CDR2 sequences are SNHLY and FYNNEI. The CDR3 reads CASRKAGGTGELFF. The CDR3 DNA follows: TGTGCCAGCCGGAAGGCGGGAGGGACCGGGGAGCTGTTTTTT.

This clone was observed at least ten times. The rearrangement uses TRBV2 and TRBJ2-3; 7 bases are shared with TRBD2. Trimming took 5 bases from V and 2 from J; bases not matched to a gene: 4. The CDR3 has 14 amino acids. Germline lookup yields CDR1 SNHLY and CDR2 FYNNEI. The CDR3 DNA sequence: TGTGCCAGCAGTAGGCTAGCGGCCACAGATACGCAGTATTTT. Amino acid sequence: CASSRLAATDTQYF.

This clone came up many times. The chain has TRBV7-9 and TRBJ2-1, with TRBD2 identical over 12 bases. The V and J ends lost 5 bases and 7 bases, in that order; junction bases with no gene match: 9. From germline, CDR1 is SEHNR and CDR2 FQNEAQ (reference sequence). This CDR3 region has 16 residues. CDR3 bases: TGTGCCAGCAGCCCGCGACTAGCGGGAGCGGAAAATGAGCAGTTCTTC. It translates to CASSPRLAGAENEQFF. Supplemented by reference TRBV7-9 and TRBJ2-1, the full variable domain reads DTGVSQNPRHKITKRGQNVTFRCDPISEHNRLYWYRQTLGQGPEFLTYFQNEAQLEKSRLLSDRFSAERPKGSFSTLEIQRTEQGDSAMYLCASSPRLAGAENEQFFGPGTRLTVL.

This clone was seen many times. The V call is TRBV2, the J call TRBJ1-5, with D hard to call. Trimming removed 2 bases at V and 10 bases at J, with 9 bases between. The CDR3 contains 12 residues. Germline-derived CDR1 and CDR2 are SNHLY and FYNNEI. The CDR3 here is CASSEKIIPQHF. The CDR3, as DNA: TGTGCCAGCAGTGAAAAGATAATCCCCCAGCATTTT.

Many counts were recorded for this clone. In DNA form, the CDR3 reads TGCGCCAGCGGCCGGTCAGGGGGAGACACTGAAGCTTTCTTT. Its protein product is CASGRSGGDTEAFF. J is TRBJ1-1 and V is TRBV10-2, with 7 bases identical to TRBD1. The CDR3 is made up of 14 amino acids. Germline CDR1 and CDR2: WSHSY and SAAADI. J lost 3 bases, V lost 8 bases, and 9 bases had no gene match.

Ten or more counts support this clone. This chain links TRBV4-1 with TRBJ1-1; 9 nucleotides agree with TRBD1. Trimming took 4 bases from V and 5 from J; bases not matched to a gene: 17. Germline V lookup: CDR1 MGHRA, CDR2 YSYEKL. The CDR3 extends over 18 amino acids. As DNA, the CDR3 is TGCGCCAGCAGCCCTTTAATGGGGGACAGGGTAGATTTGACTGAAGCTTTCTTT. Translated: CASSPLMGDRVDLTEAFF.

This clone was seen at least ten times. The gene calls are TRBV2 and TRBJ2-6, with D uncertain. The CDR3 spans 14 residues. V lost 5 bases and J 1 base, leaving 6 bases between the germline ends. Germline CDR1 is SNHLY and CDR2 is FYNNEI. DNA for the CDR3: TGTGCCAGCAGTTCCGGGTCTGGGGCCAACGTCCTGACTTTC. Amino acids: CASSSGSGANVLTF. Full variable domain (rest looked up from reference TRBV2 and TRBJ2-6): EPEVTQTPSHQVTQMGQEVILRCVPISNHLYFYWYRQILGQKVEFLVSFYNNEISEKSEIFDDQFSVERPDGSNFTLKIRSTKLEDSAMYFCASSSGSGANVLTFGAGSRLTVL.

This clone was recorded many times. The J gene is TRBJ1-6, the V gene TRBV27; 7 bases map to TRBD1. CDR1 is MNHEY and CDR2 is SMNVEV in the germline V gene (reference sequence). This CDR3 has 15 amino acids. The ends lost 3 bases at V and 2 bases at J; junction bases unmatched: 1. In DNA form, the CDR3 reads TGTGCCAGCAGTTTCGACAGGGCCTATAATTCACCCCTCCACTTT. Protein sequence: CASSFDRAYNSPLHF.

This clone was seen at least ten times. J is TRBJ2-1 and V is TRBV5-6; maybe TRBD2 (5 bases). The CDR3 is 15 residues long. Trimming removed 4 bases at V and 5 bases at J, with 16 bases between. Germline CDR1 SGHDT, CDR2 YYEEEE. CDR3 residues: CASSVRTSYHNEQFF. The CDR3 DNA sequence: TGTGCCAGCAGCGTACGGACTTCTTACCACAATGAGCAGTTCTTC.

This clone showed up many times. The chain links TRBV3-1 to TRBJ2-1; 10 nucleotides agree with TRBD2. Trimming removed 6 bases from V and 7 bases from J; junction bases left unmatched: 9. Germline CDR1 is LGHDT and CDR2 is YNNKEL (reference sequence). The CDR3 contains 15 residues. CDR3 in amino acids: CASRLAGEAVNEQFF. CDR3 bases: TGTGCCAGCAGGCTAGCGGGAGAGGCAGTTAATGAGCAGTTCTTC.

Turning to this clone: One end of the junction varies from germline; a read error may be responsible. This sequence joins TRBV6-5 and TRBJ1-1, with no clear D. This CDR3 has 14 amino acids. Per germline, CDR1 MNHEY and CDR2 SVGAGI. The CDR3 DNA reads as TGTGCCAGCAGTACTACTAGGCTGAACACTGAATCTTTCTTT. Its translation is CASSTTRLNTESFF.

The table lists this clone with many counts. This chain's CDR3 is CSVRDTGDSPLHF. The CDR3 DNA follows: TGCAGCGTCCGGGACACTGGTGATTCACCCCTCCACTTT. The rearrangement uses TRBV29-1 and TRBJ1-6; possible D gene TRBD1, 6 bases. Germline assignment: CDR1 SQVTM and CDR2 ANQGSEA. CDR3 length: 13 amino acids. V was shortened by 6 bases and J by 8 bases, with 14 bases between the two germline ends.

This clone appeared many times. The CDR3 protein is CASSPLSGTGGEKLFF. CDR3 nucleotide sequence: TGTGCCAGCAGCCCTCTAAGTGGGACAGGGGGTGAAAAACTGTTTTTT. The genes are TRBV9 and TRBJ1-4, with 11 bases matching TRBD1. V shed 4 bases, J shed 7 bases, and the junction held 9 bases outside the gene matches. This CDR3 has 16 residues. From germline, CDR1 is SGDLS and CDR2 YYNGEE.

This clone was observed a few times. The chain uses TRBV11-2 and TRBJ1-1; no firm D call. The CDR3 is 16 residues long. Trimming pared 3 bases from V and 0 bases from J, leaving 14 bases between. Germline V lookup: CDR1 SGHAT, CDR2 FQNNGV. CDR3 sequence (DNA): TGTGCCAGCAGCTTTTGTGCAGGCCTAATGAACACTGAAGCTTTCTTT. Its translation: CASSFCAGLMNTEAFF.

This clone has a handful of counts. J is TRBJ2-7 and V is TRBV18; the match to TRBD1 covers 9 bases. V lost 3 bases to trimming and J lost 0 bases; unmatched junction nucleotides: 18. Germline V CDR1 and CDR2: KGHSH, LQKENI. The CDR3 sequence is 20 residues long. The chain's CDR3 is CASSPIADRGSFFSSYEQYF. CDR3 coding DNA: TGTGCCAGCTCACCCATAGCGGACAGGGGCAGTTTCTTTAGCTCCTACGAGCAGTACTTC.